This T cell receptor beta chain was sequenced in a study of siplizumab effects on memory and regulatory T cells. Findings and caveats of the study: An assignable phenotype, naive or memory, was missing from roughly 83-96% of proliferating CD4+ or CD8+ clones.

Measured with immunoSEQ multiplex PCR; TCRdb has only the in-frame clones, and not every one. The sample includes 70,000 or so clones, about 89% seen only once; the top ten take over 25%. About this clone itself: The antigen remains unidentified.

Germline CDR1 and CDR2: ENHRY and SYGVKD. Germline trimming cut 2 bases from V and 0 bases from J; bases unmatched to any gene: 6. The CDR3 extends over 17 amino acids. The chain combines TRBV10-3 with TRBJ2-1; TRBD2 matches 8 bases. The receptor comes from a human donor in good health. Sequenced input: CD8+ T cells sorted from blood. The CDR3 protein is CAISEGTAGGSYNEQFF. In DNA form, the CDR3 reads TGTGCCATCAGTGAGGGTACGGCGGGAGGCTCCTACAATGAGCAGTTCTTC.